The present entry profiles one T cell receptor beta chain with its context. These data come from a study of blood T cell repertoires in COVID-19. Overall study context: Some COVID-19 samples were acute and others convalescent; all came from the United States, Italy and Spain. In each case, the material was cDNA or gDNA derived from T cells, B-cell-depleted T cells, or PBMCs.

Original processing notes: Reference gene primer amplification yielded estimated nucleated cell counts. Method: immunoSEQ multiplex PCR; TCRdb's copy keeps in-frame clones and lacks some. For V, J and clone size, that table is used; D and trimming come from the DNA. Among about 400,000 clones, just over 85% were seen once, and the ten largest hold about 1.5%. The TCR comes from a young woman with active or convalescent COVID-19. Sequencing was carried out using peripheral blood.

DNA for the CDR3: TGTGCCAGCAGCTCGAGGGACAGGGGGCTCCCAACTAATGAAAAACTGTTTTTT. Residues: CASSSRDRGLPTNEKLFF. This sequence joins TRBV7-4 and TRBJ1-4; 12 bases are a match to TRBD1. Losses at the gene ends were 4 bases for V and 0 bases for J; bases not matched to a gene: 6. Germline CDR1 and CDR2: SGHVT and SQSDAQ. This CDR3 region has 18 residues.